Below, one T cell receptor (beta chain) is given with its context. This CDR3 region has 16 residues. CDR1 and CDR2 (germline): MGHRA, YSYEKL. V lost 0 bases and J 5 bases, leaving 14 bases between the germline ends. Across 18 months, stable Graves' hyperthyroidism was marked by no progression to ophthalmopathy. Lactation, pregnancy, other autoimmune disease or uncontrolled infection excluded patients. This record comes from a study of T cells in Graves' hyperthyroidism and ophthalmopathy. Amplified regions were TCR beta CDR3 sequences from RNA transcripts. An initial round of RT-PCR targeting the TCR CDR3 relied on the HTBI primer set. TCRdb passed the multiplex PCR reads through MiXCR, listing each CDR3 protein once. The sample holds a few hundred thousand distinct CDR3 sequences, 15% to 19% seen once.

Sequencing was carried out using blood. The chain joins TRBV4-1 to TRBJ1-5; no clear D gene. The clonotype was recovered from a woman in her late teens or twenties with Graves' hyperthyroidism. CDR3 protein: CASSQETSRSDQPQHF. CDR3 coding DNA: TGCGCCAGCAGCCAAGAGACGAGCCGTTCCGATCAGCCCCAGCATTTT.